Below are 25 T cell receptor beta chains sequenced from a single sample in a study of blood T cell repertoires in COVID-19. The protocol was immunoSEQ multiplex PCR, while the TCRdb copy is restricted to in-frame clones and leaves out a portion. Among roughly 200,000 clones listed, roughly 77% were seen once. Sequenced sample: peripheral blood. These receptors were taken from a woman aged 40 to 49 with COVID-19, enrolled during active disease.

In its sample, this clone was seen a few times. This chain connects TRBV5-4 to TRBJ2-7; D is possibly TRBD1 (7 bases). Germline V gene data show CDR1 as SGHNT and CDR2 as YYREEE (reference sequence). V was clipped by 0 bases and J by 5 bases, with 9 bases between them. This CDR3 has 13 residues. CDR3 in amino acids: CASSLAGGNEQYF. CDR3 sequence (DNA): TGTGCCAGCAGCTTGGCAGGGGGGAACGAGCAGTACTTC. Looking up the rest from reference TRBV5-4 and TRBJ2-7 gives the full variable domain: ETGVTQSPTHLIKTRGQQVTLRCSSQSGHNTVSWYQQALGQGPQFIFQYYREEENGRGNFPPRFSGLQFPNYSSELNVNALELDDSALYLCASSLAGGNEQYFGPGTRLTVT.

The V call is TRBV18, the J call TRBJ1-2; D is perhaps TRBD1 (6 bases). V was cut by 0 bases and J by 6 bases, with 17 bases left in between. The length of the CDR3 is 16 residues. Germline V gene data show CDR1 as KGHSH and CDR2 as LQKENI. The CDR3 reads CASSPPSRQALNGYTF. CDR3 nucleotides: TGTGCCAGCTCACCACCCAGTCGACAGGCCTTGAATGGCTACACCTTC.

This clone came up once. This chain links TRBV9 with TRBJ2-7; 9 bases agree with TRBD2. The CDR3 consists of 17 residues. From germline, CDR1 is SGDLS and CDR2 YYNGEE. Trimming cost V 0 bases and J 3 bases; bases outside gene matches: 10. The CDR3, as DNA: TGTGCCAGCAGCGTAGCTACTGGGGCTAGCGGGGACTACGAGCAGTACTTC. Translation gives CASSVATGASGDYEQYF.

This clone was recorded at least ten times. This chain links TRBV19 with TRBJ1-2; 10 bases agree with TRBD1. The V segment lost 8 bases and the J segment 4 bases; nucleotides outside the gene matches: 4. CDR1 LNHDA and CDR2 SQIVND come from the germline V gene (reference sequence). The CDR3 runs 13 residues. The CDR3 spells CASGGQGTYGYTF. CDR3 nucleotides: TGTGCCAGTGGGGGACAGGGGACCTATGGCTACACCTTC. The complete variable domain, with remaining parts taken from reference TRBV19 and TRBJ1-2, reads DGGITQSPKYLFRKEGQNVTLSCEQNLNHDAMYWYRQDPGQGLRLIYYSQIVNDFQKGDIAEGYSVSREKKESFPLTVTSAQKNPTAFYLCASGGQGTYGYTFGSGTRLTVV.

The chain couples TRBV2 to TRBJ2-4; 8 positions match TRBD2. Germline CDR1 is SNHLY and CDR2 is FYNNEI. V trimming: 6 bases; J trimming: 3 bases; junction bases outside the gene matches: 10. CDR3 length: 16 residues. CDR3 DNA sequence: TGTGCCAGCAGCCCAGAAGGGCTAGCGGGCAAAAACATTCAGTACTTC. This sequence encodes CASSPEGLAGKNIQYF.

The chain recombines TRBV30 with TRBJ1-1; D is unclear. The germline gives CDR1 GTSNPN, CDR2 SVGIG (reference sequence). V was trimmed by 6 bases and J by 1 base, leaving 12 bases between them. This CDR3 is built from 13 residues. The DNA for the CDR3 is TGTGCCTGTGGTTCGGGATGGAACACTGAAGCTTTCTTT. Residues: CACGSGWNTEAFF. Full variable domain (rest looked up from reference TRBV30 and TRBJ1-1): SQTIHQWPATLVQPVGSPLSLECTVEGTSNPNLYWYRQAAGRGLQLLFYSVGIGQISSEVPQNLSASRPQDRQFILSSKKLLLSDSGFYLCACGSGWNTEAFFGQGTRLTVV.

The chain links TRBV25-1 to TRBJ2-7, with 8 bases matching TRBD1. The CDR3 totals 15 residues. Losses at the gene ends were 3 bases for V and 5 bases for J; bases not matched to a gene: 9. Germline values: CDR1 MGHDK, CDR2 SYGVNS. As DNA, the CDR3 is TGTGCCAGCAGTGACAAGTGGGGCAGGGGGCACGAGCAGTACTTC. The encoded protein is CASSDKWGRGHEQYF.

As DNA, the CDR3 is TGTGCCAGCAGCTTAAAATCAGCAGGGGCTGGGGCCAACGTCCTGACTTTC. Amino acids: CASSLKSAGAGANVLTF. The rearrangement joins TRBV7-3 to TRBJ2-6; a weak D match, TRBD1 (6 bases). The V end lost 1 base, the J end lost 2 bases, and 12 bases lay between the germline ends. CDR3 length: 17 amino acids. Germline V CDR1 and CDR2: SGHTA, FQGTGA.

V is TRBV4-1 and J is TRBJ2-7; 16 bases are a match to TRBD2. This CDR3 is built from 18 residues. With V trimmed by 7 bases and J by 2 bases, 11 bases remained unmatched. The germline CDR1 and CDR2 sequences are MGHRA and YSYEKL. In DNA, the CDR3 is TGCGCCAGCACCCCAAACGCGGGACTAGCGGGAGGGCCCTACGAGCAGTACTTC. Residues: CASTPNAGLAGGPYEQYF.

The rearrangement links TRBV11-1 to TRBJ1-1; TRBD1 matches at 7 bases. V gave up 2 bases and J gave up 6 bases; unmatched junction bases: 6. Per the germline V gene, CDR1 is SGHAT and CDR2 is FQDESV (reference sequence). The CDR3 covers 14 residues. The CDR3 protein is CASSLRQGDSEAFF. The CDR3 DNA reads TGTGCCAGCAGCTTAAGGCAGGGGGACTCTGAAGCTTTCTTT.

DNA for the CDR3: TGTGCCAGTAGTACCGGGACTAGGAGTCCCGGGGAGCTGTTTTTT. Its protein is CASSTGTRSPGELFF. The rearrangement uses TRBV19 and TRBJ2-2, with TRBD2 matching over 8 bases. Germline CDR1 reads LNHDA; CDR2 reads SQIVND (reference sequence). Trimming removed 4 bases from V and 6 bases from J; junction bases left unmatched: 7. The CDR3 consists of 15 residues.

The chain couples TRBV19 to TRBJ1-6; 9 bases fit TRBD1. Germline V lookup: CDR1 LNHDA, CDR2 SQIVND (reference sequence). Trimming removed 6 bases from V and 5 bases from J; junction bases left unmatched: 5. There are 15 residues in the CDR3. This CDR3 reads CASSPTGGHNSPLHF. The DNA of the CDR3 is TGTGCCAGTAGCCCTACAGGGGGCCATAATTCACCCCTCCACTTT.

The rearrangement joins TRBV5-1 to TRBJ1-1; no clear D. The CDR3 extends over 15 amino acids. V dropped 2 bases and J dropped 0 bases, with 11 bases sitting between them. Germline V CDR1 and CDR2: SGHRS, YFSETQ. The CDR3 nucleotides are TGCGCCAGCAGCTTCGGAGACCAAATGAACACTGAAGCTTTCTTT. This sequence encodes CASSFGDQMNTEAFF.

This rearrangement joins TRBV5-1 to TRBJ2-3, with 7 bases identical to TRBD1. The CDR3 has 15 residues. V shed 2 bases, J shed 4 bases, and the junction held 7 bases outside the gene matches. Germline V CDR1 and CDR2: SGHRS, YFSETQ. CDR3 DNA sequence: TGCGCCAGCAGCTTAGAGGGGGCCTTCGCAGATACGCAGTATTTT. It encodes CASSLEGAFADTQYF.

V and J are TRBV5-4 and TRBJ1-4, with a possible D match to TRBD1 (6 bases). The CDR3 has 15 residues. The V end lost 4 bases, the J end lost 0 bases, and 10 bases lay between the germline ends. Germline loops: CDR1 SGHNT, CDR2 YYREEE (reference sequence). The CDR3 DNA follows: TGTGCCAGCAGCCAGAGGACAGCAACTAATGAAAAACTGTTTTTT. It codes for CASSQRTATNEKLFF.

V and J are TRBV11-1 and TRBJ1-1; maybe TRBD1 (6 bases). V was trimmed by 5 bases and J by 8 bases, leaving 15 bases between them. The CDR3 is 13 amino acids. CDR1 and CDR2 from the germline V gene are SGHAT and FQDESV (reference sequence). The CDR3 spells CASSPTGLMEAFF. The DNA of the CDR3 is TGTGCCAGCAGCCCGACAGGACTGATGGAAGCTTTCTTT.

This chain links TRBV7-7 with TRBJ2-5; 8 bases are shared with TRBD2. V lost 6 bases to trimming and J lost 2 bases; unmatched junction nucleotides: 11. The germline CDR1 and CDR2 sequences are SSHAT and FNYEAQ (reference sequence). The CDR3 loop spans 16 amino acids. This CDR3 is CASRPTPGLGQETQYF. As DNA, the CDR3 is TGTGCCAGCAGGCCTACTCCGGGACTAGGTCAAGAGACCCAGTACTTC. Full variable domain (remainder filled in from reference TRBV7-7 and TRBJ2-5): GAGVSQSPRYKVTKRGQDVTLRCDPISSHATLYWYQQALGQGPEFLTYFNYEAQPDKSGLPSDRFSAERPEGSISTLTIQRTEQRDSAMYRCASRPTPGLGQETQYFGPGTRLLVL.

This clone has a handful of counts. The CDR3 here is CASSLKGAYGYTF. In DNA, the CDR3 is TGTGCCAGCAGCTTGAAGGGAGCCTATGGCTACACCTTC. This chain links TRBV5-4 with TRBJ1-2; D call uncertain. Trimming took 1 base from V and 4 from J, leaving 8 bases between them. The CDR3 is 13 amino acids. The germline V gene has CDR1 SGHNT and CDR2 YYREEE (reference sequence).

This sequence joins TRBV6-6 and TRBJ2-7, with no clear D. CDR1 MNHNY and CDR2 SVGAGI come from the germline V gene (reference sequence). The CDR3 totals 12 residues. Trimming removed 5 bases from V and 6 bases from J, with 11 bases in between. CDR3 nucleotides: TGTGCCAGCAGTATAATTGAGAGCGAGCAGTACTTC. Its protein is CASSIIESEQYF.

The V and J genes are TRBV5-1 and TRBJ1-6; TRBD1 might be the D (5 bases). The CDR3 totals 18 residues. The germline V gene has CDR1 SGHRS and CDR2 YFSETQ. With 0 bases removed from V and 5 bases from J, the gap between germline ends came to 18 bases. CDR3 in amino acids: CASSLASRAGGNNSPLHF. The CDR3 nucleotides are TGCGCCAGCAGCTTGGCCAGCAGGGCTGGGGGGAATAATTCACCCCTCCACTTT.

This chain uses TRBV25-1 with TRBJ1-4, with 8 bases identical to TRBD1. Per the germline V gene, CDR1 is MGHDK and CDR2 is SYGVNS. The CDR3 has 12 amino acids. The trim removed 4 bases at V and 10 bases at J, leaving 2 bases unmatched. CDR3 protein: CASSVQGGKLFF. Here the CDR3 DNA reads TGTGCCAGCAGTGTACAGGGGGGAAAACTGTTTTTT.

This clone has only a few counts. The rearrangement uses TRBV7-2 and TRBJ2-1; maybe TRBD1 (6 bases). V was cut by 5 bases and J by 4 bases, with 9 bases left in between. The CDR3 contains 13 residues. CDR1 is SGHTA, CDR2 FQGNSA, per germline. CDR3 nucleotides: TGTGCCAGCAGCGAGGACAGATACAATGAGCAGTTCTTC. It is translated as CASSEDRYNEQFF. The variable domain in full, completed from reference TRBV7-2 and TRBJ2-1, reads GAGVSQSPSNKVTEKGKDVELRCDPISGHTALYWYRQSLGQGLEFLIYFQGNSAPDKSGLPSDRFSAERTGGSVSTLTIQRTQQEDSAVYLCASSEDRYNEQFFGPGTRLTVL.

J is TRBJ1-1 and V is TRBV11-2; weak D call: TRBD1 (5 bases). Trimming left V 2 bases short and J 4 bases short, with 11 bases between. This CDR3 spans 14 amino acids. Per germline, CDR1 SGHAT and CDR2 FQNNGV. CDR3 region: CASSLSQGGTEAFF. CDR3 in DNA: TGTGCCAGCAGCTTATCCCAGGGCGGCACTGAAGCTTTCTTT.

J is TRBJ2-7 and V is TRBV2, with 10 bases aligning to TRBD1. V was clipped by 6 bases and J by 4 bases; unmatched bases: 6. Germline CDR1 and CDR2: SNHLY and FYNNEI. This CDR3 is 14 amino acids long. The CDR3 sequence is CASRPTGGAYEQYF. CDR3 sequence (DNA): TGTGCCAGCAGACCGACAGGGGGCGCGTACGAGCAGTACTTC.

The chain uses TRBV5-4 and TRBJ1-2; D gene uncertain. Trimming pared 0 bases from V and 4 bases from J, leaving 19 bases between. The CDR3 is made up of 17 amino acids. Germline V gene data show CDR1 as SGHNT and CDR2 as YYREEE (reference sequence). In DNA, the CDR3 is TGTGCCAGCAGCTTGGCGGGAATTCGGAACCGGGGCTATGGCTACACCTTC. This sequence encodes CASSLAGIRNRGYGYTF.